The T cell receptor beta chain under discussion was sequenced for a study of blood T cell repertoires in COVID-19. Whole-study context: Sites in the United States, Italy and Spain provided acute and convalescent COVID-19 samples. Sources were T cells, B-cell-depleted T cells, or PBMCs; the material itself was cDNA or gDNA.

Original processing methods: Reference gene primer amplification in the assay estimated nucleated cell counts. TCRdb keeps only in-frame clones here, not all; method: immunoSEQ multiplex PCR. Clone size and V and J calls were adopted from that table, with D and trimming inferred from the DNA. The profile shows 60,000 to 75,000 clones, 76% of them singletons. Trimming cost V 4 bases and J 2 bases; bases outside gene matches: 1. The germline V gene encodes CDR1 SQVTM and CDR2 ANQGSEA. The length of the CDR3 is 13 residues. This TCR was sampled from a woman between 50 and 59 years old with active or convalescent COVID-19. This chain uses TRBV29-1 with TRBJ2-3, with TRBD2 matching 9 bases. Sequenced: peripheral blood. The CDR3 DNA reads as TGCAGCGTTGTAGCGGGAGTCACAGATACGCAGTATTTT. This translates into CSVVAGVTDTQYF.